This paragraph reports one TCR beta chain. Its antigen is still unknown. The source of the sample is a study of T cell repertoires in cytomegalovirus infection. The wider study: Newly reported HLA-C-restricted and thoroughly characterized HLA-B-restricted CMV epitopes were employed. CMV infection together with matching HLA type was indicated by public TCR beta signatures. Study observations and caveats: Summed public TCR beta family frequency identified CMV carriers bearing the relevant HLA. The ex vivo response showed dominance by HLA-C-restricted CMV-specific TCR beta clonotypes.

This CDR3 has 16 residues. CDR1 is LGHNA and CDR2 is YSLEER in the germline V gene. With 0 bases removed from V and 1 base from J, the gap between germline ends came to 12 bases. TCRdb fed the reads into MiXCR, producing one record per CDR3 protein. The sample lists about 920,000 distinct CDR3 sequences; under 40% were seen once. V is TRBV4-3 and J is TRBJ2-5; D ambiguous. The source of this sequence is a human donor in good health (CMV status not recorded). Some clones in this sample may be carry-over from other donors' samples. The sequences come from cultured CD8+ T cells from PBMCs, collected from culture after CMV antigen stimulation. Here the CDR3 DNA reads TGCGCCAGCAGCCAAGATTGTGGGCAGCCCCAAGAGACCCAGTACTTC. Its translation is CASSQDCGQPQETQYF.